One sample yielded the 16 T cell receptor beta chains listed below, sequenced in a study of T cell clusters in autoimmune cytopenias. One tube held mixed TRB-A and TRB-B primer pools for touch-down PCR. TCRdb re-called the multiplex PCR reads and gives one entry per CDR3 protein, without DNA. The sample table includes fewer than 7,500 distinct CDR3 sequences. Each sample's input was around 250 ng genomic DNA, some 40,000 genome equivalents. Sequenced sample: peripheral blood. These receptors were collected from a human donor with an autoimmune cytopenia or autoimmune hepatitis (not recorded which).

This chain connects TRBV7-9 to TRBJ2-7; TCRdb designates TRBD2, a call that cannot be tested without DNA. CDR1 is SEHNR and CDR2 is FQNEAQ in the germline V gene (reference sequence). There are 15 residues in the CDR3. CDR3 loop: CASSLEGHTAYEQYF.

Frequency places this clonotype as medium-sized (0.01 to 0.1%). The genes are TRBV6-1 and TRBJ2-2; TCRdb proposes TRBD1, but this gene call is untestable without DNA. This CDR3 has 15 residues. CDR1 is MNHNS and CDR2 is SASEGT in the germline V gene. CDR3 sequence reads: CASSAGTGDTGELFF.

This clonotype is identified as medium-sized from frequency. V and J are TRBV11-1 and TRBJ2-7. CDR3 length equals 12 residues. In germline, CDR1 is SGHAT, CDR2 FQDESV (reference sequence). CDR3 amino acids: CASSLGKYEQYF.

The chain recombines TRBV7-9 with TRBJ2-7; the D call of TRBD1 rests on TCRdb alone, since no DNA is present to check it. The germline V gene has CDR1 SEHNR and CDR2 FQNEAQ (reference sequence). The CDR3 is made up of 15 amino acids. CDR3 region: CASSLGQGAAYEQYF.

Its frequency marks this clonotype as medium-sized. The rearrangement joins TRBV27 to TRBJ2-7. The CDR3 is 12 amino acids. Germline V gene data show CDR1 as MNHEY and CDR2 as SMNVEV (reference sequence). CDR3 in amino acids: CASSLSGSYQYF.

The rearrangement uses TRBV7-3 and TRBJ2-3; TCRdb proposes TRBD1, but this gene call is untestable without DNA. This CDR3 region has 13 residues. From germline, CDR1 is SGHTA and CDR2 FQGTGA. The CDR3 loop is CASGHIGADTQYF.

Measured by frequency, this clonotype is medium-sized. The chain employs TRBV7-9 and TRBJ2-2; TCRdb returns TRBD1, unconfirmable since there is no DNA. Germline V gene data show CDR1 as SEHNR and CDR2 as FQNEAQ (reference sequence). The CDR3 totals 15 residues. The CDR3 protein is CASSLLRDGTGELFF.

This clonotype is deemed medium-sized by its frequency. J is TRBJ1-3 and V is TRBV6-1; TCRdb picks TRBD1, but there is no DNA to check that call. From germline, CDR1 is MNHNS and CDR2 SASEGT. The CDR3 sequence is 15 residues long. The CDR3 region is CASIIRQGAGNTIYF.

The V call is TRBV14, the J call TRBJ2-2; checking the TCRdb D call of TRBD1 is not possible without DNA. This CDR3 spans 16 amino acids. The germline gives CDR1 SGHDN, CDR2 FVKESK. This CDR3 is CASRTGGQGVGGELFF.

The chain joins TRBV24-1 to TRBJ2-3; TCRdb's D call of TRBD2 is untestable without DNA. This CDR3 comprises 19 residues. Germline loops: CDR1 KGHDR, CDR2 SFDVKD. The CDR3 here is CATSDLGSERGGEADTQYF.

Frequency places this clonotype as medium-sized. This chain links TRBV6-5 with TRBJ2-7; TCRdb lists TRBD1, though no DNA is available to test this call. The V gene's germline CDR1 is MNHEY and CDR2 SVGAGI. The CDR3 totals 17 residues. The CDR3 loop is CASSYSIYGGVSYEQYF.

The chain joins TRBV28 to TRBJ2-5; TCRdb selects TRBD1, and the lack of DNA leaves this call unchecked. Germline V gene sequence: CDR1 MDHEN, CDR2 SYDVKM. This CDR3 is built from 13 residues. The CDR3 reads CASTRGGDETQYF.

The CDR3 sequence: CASTPGPGQGMYEQYF. The chain links TRBV5-4 to TRBJ2-7; lacking DNA, the TRBD1 call made by TCRdb goes unchecked. The CDR3 has 16 amino acids. Germline CDR1 SGHNT, CDR2 YYREEE (reference sequence).

The chain carries TRBV6-1 and TRBJ1-2. Germline V gene sequence: CDR1 MNHNS, CDR2 SASEGT. This CDR3 comprises 12 residues. CDR3 protein: CASSPRAGGYTF.

This clonotype is called medium-sized (0.01 to 0.1%) based on its frequency. This chain connects TRBV27 to TRBJ2-7; TCRdb lists TRBD1, though no DNA is available to test this call. Germline V CDR1 and CDR2: MNHEY, SMNVEV (reference sequence). The CDR3 length is 14 residues. CDR3 residues: CASTLGGPFSEQYF.

This clonotype counts as medium-sized (0.01 to 0.1%) by frequency. The chain couples TRBV30 to TRBJ1-5. The germline V gene has CDR1 GTSNPN and CDR2 SVGIG (reference sequence). This CDR3 has 15 residues. CDR3: CAWSYTDYSNQPQHF.